This T cell receptor (beta chain) stems from a study of blood T cells in healthy people across ages. Turning to this clonotype: An end of the junction differs from the germline gene, which may be a read error.

PCR was performed a second time for about 7 to 11 cycles using a sample-barcoded 5' primer and a J-beta primer mix. TCRdb itself ran the 5' RACE reads through MiXCR, one entry per CDR3 protein. The sample comprises about 1,800,000 distinct CDR3 sequences, 28% of which are singletons, and roughly 8.2% rests with the top ten. The sample comprised blood. The clonotype originates from a woman aged 25-40 years in good health.

In DNA form, the CDR3 reads TGTGCCAGCAGTTACTCATCAGTTAACTATGGCAACACCTTC. Translating gives CASSYSSVNYGNTF. The chain joins TRBV6-5 to TRBJ1-2; unclear D gene. The CDR3 loop spans 14 amino acids. Per the germline V gene, CDR1 is MNHEY and CDR2 is SVGAGI.